This T cell receptor beta chain was profiled in a study of vaccination and CD4 T cells after COVID-19. Overall study: As a positive control, some control cultures were given a CEFX pool, while others were given an HIV-1 Nef pool or no peptide. Study-level findings and limits: Convalescent patients displayed a median 86.3% of reactive clones emerging only post-vaccination. Researchers looked at relatively few convalescent patients and had no early post-infection timepoints.

Researchers used the Oncomine TCR Beta short-read assay to sequence DNA from cultured CD4+ T cells. MiXCR, applied by TCRdb to the PCR reads, yields one record per CDR3 protein. Of 8,000 to 9,500 distinct CDR3 sequences in the sample, around 70% were seen once. On this clonotype: No antigen is known for it.

Trimming removed 6 bases at V and 9 bases at J, with 14 bases between. The germline V gene has CDR1 MNHNS and CDR2 SASEGT. CDR3 length: 12 amino acids. Treatment noted: roughly ten-day PBMC culture with coronavirus spike peptide pools or control peptides (ViraFEST assay). The sample consisted of CD4+ T cells from blood, cultured in vitro. The chain is built from TRBV6-1 and TRBJ1-2; possibly TRBD1 for D (6 bases). This receptor was obtained from a human donor who had recovered from COVID-19. For the CDR3, the DNA is TGTGCCAGCAGCCGAGAGAGGGGGAGCTACACCTTC. Translation gives CASSRERGSYTF.